In its sample, the clone carrying this T cell receptor (beta chain) was seen many times. Its antigen is not known. Amplified TCR beta CDR3 regions derived from RNA transcripts. Researchers ran a first-round RT-PCR on the TCR CDR3 using the HTBI primer set. TCRdb fed the multiplex PCR reads into MiXCR, producing one record per CDR3 protein. The repertoire holds some 770,000 distinct CDR3 sequences, roughly 15% seen once, with roughly 8% in the top ten. These data are taken from a study of T cells in Graves' hyperthyroidism and ophthalmopathy. Findings and caveats of the study: Ophthalmopathy was separated from stable hyperthyroidism by a 13 V-J model.

V was shortened by 3 bases and J by 5 bases, with 11 bases between the two germline ends. Per germline, CDR1 SGHTA and CDR2 FQGNSA. There are 13 residues in the CDR3. This receptor was obtained from a man aged 18 to 29 with Graves' hyperthyroidism. Material: blood. The chain combines TRBV7-2 with TRBJ2-7, with D perhaps assigned TRBD1 or TRBD2 (5 bases each). CDR3 sequence reads: CASSLGEKDEQYF. In DNA form, the CDR3 reads TGTGCCAGCAGCTTGGGGGAGAAGGACGAGCAGTACTTC.